Each of the 3 T cell receptor beta chains below was sequenced from the same sample in a study of sequential checkpoint blockade in melanoma. The treatment is: randomized to nivolumab then ipilimumab (arm A) or the reverse (arm B). This table comes from immunoSEQ multiplex PCR, and its TCRdb copy is limited to in-frame clones, with some not included. The top ten hold 5% to 6% of the sample, which has thousands of clones, about 28% seen once. Sequencing was performed on tumor tissue (inferred from file names), taken from a patient given nivolumab and ipilimumab in sequence. These TCRs come from a human donor with melanoma.

This clone is a singleton in its sample. The chain links TRBV18 to TRBJ2-7, with 7 bases lining up with TRBD1. Germline loops: CDR1 KGHSH, CDR2 LQKENI. This CDR3 spans 15 amino acids. Germline trimming cut 6 bases from V and 0 bases from J; bases unmatched to any gene: 8. CDR3 region: CASSPPGQSSYEQYF. In DNA, the CDR3 is TGTGCCAGCTCTCCCCCGGGACAGAGCTCCTACGAGCAGTACTTC.

The chain joins TRBV30 to TRBJ2-7, with a weak D call TRBD2 (5 bases). Germline assignment: CDR1 GTSNPN and CDR2 SVGIG (reference sequence). This CDR3 is 13 amino acids long. Trimming took 5 bases from V and 3 from J, leaving 14 bases between them. The CDR3, as DNA: TGTGCCTGGTCGAGGGCCCCACGCTACGAGCAGTACTTC. It codes for CAWSRAPRYEQYF.

This clone was detected a few times. J is TRBJ1-5 and V is TRBV11-3; D call uncertain. Per germline, CDR1 SGHNT and CDR2 YENEEA. The CDR3 totals 15 residues. Deletions cut 5 bases from V and 7 bases from J, with 18 bases between. DNA for the CDR3: TGTGCCAGCAGCGGAAAGGAAACATGGAGCCAGCCCCAGCATTTT. This encodes CASSGKETWSQPQHF.